This TCR beta chain is from a study of OX40 agonist ivuxolimab in advanced cancers. The study, taken as a whole, reports: In CD8+ T cells, expanded clones were on average more numerous than in CD4+. Dosing at 0.1 to 3.0 mg/kg was accompanied by clonal expansion of CD4+ and CD8+ blood T cells by week 6.

As concerns this clone: The antigen remains undetermined.

The assay was immunoSEQ multiplex PCR, and TCRdb's table has in-frame clones only and misses some. The sample shows about 86,000 clones, roughly nine tenths of them seen only once. Collection of blood occurred at baseline, at cycle 4 day 1, and at cycle 7 day 1. This CDR3 has 11 amino acids. From germline, CDR1 is SGHDT and CDR2 YYEEEE. Trimming cost V 3 bases and J 3 bases, with 4 bases left between them. The receptor comes from an adult with an advanced solid tumor such as melanoma, head and neck, liver or kidney cancer. Specimen: CD4+ or CD8+ T cells sorted from blood, collected in a trial of the OX40 agonist ivuxolimab. V is TRBV5-6 and J is TRBJ2-7, with D uncertain. CDR3 DNA: TGTGCCAGCAGCTCCAACTACGAGCAGTACTTC. Encoded protein: CASSSNYEQYF. Full variable domain (outside the CDR3, taken from reference TRBV5-6 and TRBJ2-7): DAGVTQSPTHLIKTRGQQVTLRCSPKSGHDTVSWYQQALGQGPQFIFQYYEEEERQRGNFPDRFSGHQFPNYSSELNVNALLLGDSALYLCASSSNYEQYFGPGTRLTVT.